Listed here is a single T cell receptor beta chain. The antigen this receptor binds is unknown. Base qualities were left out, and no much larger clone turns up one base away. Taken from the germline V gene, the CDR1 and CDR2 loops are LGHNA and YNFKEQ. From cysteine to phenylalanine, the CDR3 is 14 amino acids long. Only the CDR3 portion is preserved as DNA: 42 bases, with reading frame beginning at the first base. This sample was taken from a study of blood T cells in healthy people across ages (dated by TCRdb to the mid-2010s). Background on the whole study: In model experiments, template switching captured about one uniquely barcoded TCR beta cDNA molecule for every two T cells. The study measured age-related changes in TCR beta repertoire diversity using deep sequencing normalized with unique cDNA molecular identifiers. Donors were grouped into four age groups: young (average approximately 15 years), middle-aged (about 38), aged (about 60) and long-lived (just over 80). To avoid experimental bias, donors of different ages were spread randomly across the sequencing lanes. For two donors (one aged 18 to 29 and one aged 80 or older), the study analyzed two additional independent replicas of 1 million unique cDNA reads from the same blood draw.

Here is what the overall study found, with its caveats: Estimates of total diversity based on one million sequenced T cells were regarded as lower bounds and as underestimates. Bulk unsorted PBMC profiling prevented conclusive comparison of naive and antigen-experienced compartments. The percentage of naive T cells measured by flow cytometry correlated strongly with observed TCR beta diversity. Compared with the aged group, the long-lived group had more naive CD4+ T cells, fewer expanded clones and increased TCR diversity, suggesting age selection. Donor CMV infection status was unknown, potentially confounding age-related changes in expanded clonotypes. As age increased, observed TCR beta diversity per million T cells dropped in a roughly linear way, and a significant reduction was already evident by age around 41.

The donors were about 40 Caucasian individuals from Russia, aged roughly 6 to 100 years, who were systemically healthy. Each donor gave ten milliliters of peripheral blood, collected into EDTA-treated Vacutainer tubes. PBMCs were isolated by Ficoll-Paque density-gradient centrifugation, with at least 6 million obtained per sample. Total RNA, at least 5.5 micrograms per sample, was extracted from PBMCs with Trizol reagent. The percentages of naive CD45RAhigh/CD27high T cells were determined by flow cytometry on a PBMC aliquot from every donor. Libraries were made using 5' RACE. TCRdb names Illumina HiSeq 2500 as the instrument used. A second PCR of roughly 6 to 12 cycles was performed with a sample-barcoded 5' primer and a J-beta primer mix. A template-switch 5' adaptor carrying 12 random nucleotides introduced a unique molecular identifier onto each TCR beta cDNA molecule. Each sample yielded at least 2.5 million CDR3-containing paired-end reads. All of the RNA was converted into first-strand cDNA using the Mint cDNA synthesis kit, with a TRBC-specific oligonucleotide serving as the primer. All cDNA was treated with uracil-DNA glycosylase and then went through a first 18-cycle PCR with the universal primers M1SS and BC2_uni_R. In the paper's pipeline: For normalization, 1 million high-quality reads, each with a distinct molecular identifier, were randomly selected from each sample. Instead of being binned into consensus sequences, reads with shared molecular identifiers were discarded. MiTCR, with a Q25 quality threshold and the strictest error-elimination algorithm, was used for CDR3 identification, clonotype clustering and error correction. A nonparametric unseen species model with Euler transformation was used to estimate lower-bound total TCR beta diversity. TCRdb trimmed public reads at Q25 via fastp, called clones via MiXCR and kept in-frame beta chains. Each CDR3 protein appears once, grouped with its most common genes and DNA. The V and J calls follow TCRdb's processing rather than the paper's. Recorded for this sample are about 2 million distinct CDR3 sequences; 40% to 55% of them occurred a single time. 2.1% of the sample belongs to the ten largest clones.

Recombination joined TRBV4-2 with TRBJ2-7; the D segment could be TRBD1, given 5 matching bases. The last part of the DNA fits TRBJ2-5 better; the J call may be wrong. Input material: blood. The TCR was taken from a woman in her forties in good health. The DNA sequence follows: TGTGCCAGCAGCCAGGGGCTGACCCATGAGACCCAGTACTTC. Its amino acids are CASSQGLTHETQYF.